The clone carrying this T cell receptor beta chain was detected ten times or more. What it binds is unknown. J lost 8 bases, V lost 0 bases, and 6 bases had no gene match. This CDR3 region has 14 residues. From germline, CDR1 is DFQATT and CDR2 SNEGSKA (reference sequence). This specimen comes from a study of T-cell reconstitution after alpha-beta-depleted transplantation in children. Whole-study results and caveats: T-cell counts and diversity at one year following transplant were attributed mainly to newly produced T cells. Reportedly, alpha-beta T cells present about two months post-transplant originated from several hundred expanded clones of graft origin. Day-60 TCRbeta diversity that was high in some patients was derived from surviving recipient T cells and thymic progenitors.

The library targeted TCRbeta and was prepared with unique molecular identifiers. TCRdb re-called the PCR reads through MiXCR, storing one row per CDR3 protein. The table includes under 250,000 distinct CDR3 sequences, 6.6% detected once. The origin of this receptor is a boy younger than 10 with acute lymphoblastic leukemia, due to receive a stem cell transplant. This material consisted of PBMCs, taken before TCRalphabeta/CD19-depleted stem cell transplant. The chain is built from TRBV20-1 and TRBJ2-1; 8 bases agree with TRBD2. For the CDR3, the DNA is TGCAGTGCTAGAGATCAGCGGGGGCGTGATGAGCAGTTCTTC. Amino acids: CSARDQRGRDEQFF.